The sequence of this T cell receptor (beta chain) was determined in a study of radiation and T cells in renal cell carcinoma. TCRdb's copy holds only in-frame clones and misses some; the assay was immunoSEQ multiplex PCR. The sample contains around 100,000 clones, 75% to 85% of which appear only once. Germline V CDR1 and CDR2: LNHDA, SQIVND (reference sequence). CDR3 size: 14 residues. The V end was cut by 3 bases, the J end by 7 bases, with 13 bases between. Documented time point: blood 4 weeks post-SBRT, at nephrectomy. Treatment: 15 Gy SBRT to primary tumor, nephrectomy 4 weeks later. The TCR comes from a man aged 55 to 70 with renal cell carcinoma. The chain couples TRBV19 to TRBJ1-5; D is uncertain. The sequences come from blood, collected from a patient whose treatment included radiotherapy and nephrectomy. CDR3 sequence: CASSMRTSGQPQHF. CDR3 nucleotide sequence: TGTGCCAGTAGTATGAGAACAAGCGGCCAGCCCCAGCATTTT.